This T cell receptor (beta chain) was documented in a study of type 1 and type 2 diabetes patients. Across the study: Donors were type 1 diabetes, type 2 diabetes, or nondiabetic controls. Sequencing for the whole study yielded 18,976,912 paired-end reads.

Amplification started from genomic DNA. A primer set of 30 forward and 13 reverse primers amplified the CDR3. TCRdb reanalysed the multiplex PCR reads using MiXCR and keeps one entry per CDR3 protein. The sample yields 280,000 or so distinct CDR3 sequences, around 50% seen once. V shed 4 bases and J shed 2 bases, with 14 bases lying between them. This CDR3 is 14 amino acids long. CDR1 and CDR2 from the germline V gene are SQVTM and ANQGSEA. The chain links TRBV29-1 to TRBJ2-5; D remains ambiguous. The source material was peripheral blood mononuclear cells (PBMCs). The sequence was obtained from a man younger than 30 with type 2 diabetes. As DNA, the CDR3 is TGCAGCGTTGTATTCCCTCCCCGACAAGAGACCCAGTACTTC. Protein: CSVVFPPRQETQYF.